Listed below are T cell receptor beta chains from one sample, sequenced in a study of CD4 T cells in relation to SARS-CoV-2 and coronaviruses. The antigens these receptors bind are not known. The table came from immunoSEQ multiplex PCR; TCRdb's copy has only in-frame clones and leaves some out. The sample holds about 38,000 clones; under 80% are singletons and the top ten take roughly 20%. The source material was memory CD4+ T cells from PBMCs, cultured in vitro. All receptors derive from an adult with COVID-19. The CDR3 runs from the conserved cysteine through the conserved F or W. Each record gives: V gene, D gene, J gene, clone size, CDR3 protein, CDR3 DNA. The D gene is left open where the match is weak. Clone size is stated in some rows and not others, as once, few, many or a class when expanded.

V gene: TRBV11-2
D gene: TRBD1
J gene: TRBJ2-5
clone size: NA
CDR3 protein: CASSLDPRPNRGETQYF
CDR3 DNA: TGTGCCAGCAGCTTAGATCCTAGACCCAACAGGGGTGAGACCCAGTACTTC

V gene: TRBV27
D gene: TRBD1
J gene: TRBJ1-4
clone size: once
CDR3 protein: CASTTGTGVGEKLFF
CDR3 DNA: TGTGCCAGCACTACCGGGACAGGGGTGGGGGAAAAACTGTTTTTT

V gene: TRBV24-1
D gene: TRBD1
J gene: TRBJ2-7
clone size: NA
CDR3 protein: CATSEGGQGAREQYF
CDR3 DNA: TGTGCCACCAGTGAGGGGGGACAGGGGGCAAGGGAGCAGTACTTC

V gene: TRBV10-3
D gene: NA
J gene: TRBJ2-5
clone size: NA
CDR3 protein: CAISESTETQYF
CDR3 DNA: TGTGCCATCAGTGAGTCGACAGAGACCCAGTACTTC

V gene: TRBV2
D gene: TRBD1
J gene: TRBJ1-1
clone size: NA
CDR3 protein: CASRRDRDTEAFF
CDR3 DNA: TGTGCCAGCAGGAGGGACAGGGACACTGAAGCTTTCTTT

V gene: TRBV12-3/TRBV12-4
D gene: NA
J gene: TRBJ2-1
clone size: NA
CDR3 protein: CASSLEWGEQFF
CDR3 DNA: TGTGCCAGCAGTTTAGAGTGGGGTGAGCAGTTCTTC

V gene: TRBV6-2/TRBV6-3
D gene: NA
J gene: TRBJ2-6
clone size: few
CDR3 protein: CASSYTRLDYGANVLTF
CDR3 DNA: TGTGCCAGCAGTTACACCAGGCTTGATTACGGGGCCAACGTCCTGACTTTC

V gene: TRBV5-1
D gene: NA
J gene: TRBJ2-6
clone size: NA
CDR3 protein: CASSLTRFSGANVLTF
CDR3 DNA: TGCGCCAGCAGCTTGACGAGGTTCTCTGGGGCCAACGTCCTGACTTTC

V gene: TRBV5-1
D gene: NA
J gene: TRBJ1-2
clone size: few
CDR3 protein: CASSLGTASNYGYTF
CDR3 DNA: TGCGCCAGCAGCTTGGGGACAGCTTCTAACTATGGCTACACCTTC

V gene: TRBV14
D gene: NA
J gene: TRBJ2-2
clone size: NA
CDR3 protein: CASSQVQDGELFF
CDR3 DNA: TGTGCCAGCAGCCAAGTCCAGGACGGGGAGCTGTTTTTT

V gene: TRBV6-5
D gene: NA
J gene: TRBJ1-1
clone size: NA
CDR3 protein: CASSFLGTGNTEAFF
CDR3 DNA: TGTGCCAGCAGCTTCCTCGGGACGGGGAACACTGAAGCTTTCTTT

V gene: TRBV6-6
D gene: NA
J gene: TRBJ2-7
clone size: NA
CDR3 protein: CASSTTGGDGRQYF
CDR3 DNA: TGTGCCAGCAGTACTACAGGGGGGGACGGGAGGCAGTACTTC

V gene: TRBV7-2
D gene: TRBD2
J gene: TRBJ2-2
clone size: NA
CDR3 protein: CASSYGLATGELFF
CDR3 DNA: TGTGCCAGCAGCTACGGACTAGCGACCGGGGAGCTGTTTTTT

V gene: TRBV13
D gene: NA
J gene: TRBJ2-7
clone size: NA
CDR3 protein: CASSGRGYEQYF
CDR3 DNA: TGTGCCAGCAGCGGACGGGGCTACGAGCAGTACTTC

V gene: TRBV11-2
D gene: TRBD2
J gene: TRBJ2-1
clone size: NA
CDR3 protein: CASSNAVLAGDEQFF
CDR3 DNA: TGTGCCAGCAGCAATGCGGTGCTAGCGGGAGATGAGCAGTTCTTC

V gene: TRBV7-9
D gene: NA
J gene: TRBJ2-1
clone size: NA
CDR3 protein: CASSPRPHSSNEQFF
CDR3 DNA: TGTGCCAGCAGCCCACGCCCCCACAGCAGCAATGAGCAGTTCTTC

V gene: TRBV5-1
D gene: NA
J gene: TRBJ2-1
clone size: NA
CDR3 protein: CASSFGQASYNEQFF
CDR3 DNA: TGCGCCAGCAGCTTTGGGCAGGCGTCCTACAATGAGCAGTTCTTC

V gene: TRBV6-2/TRBV6-3
D gene: NA
J gene: TRBJ1-1
clone size: NA
CDR3 protein: CASSLGTEAFF
CDR3 DNA: TGTGCCAGCAGTCTAGGGACTGAAGCTTTCTTT

V gene: TRBV28
D gene: NA
J gene: TRBJ1-2
clone size: NA
CDR3 protein: CASSLSATYGYTF
CDR3 DNA: TGTGCCAGCAGTTTATCGGCCACCTATGGCTACACCTTC

V gene: TRBV2
D gene: TRBD1
J gene: TRBJ1-2
clone size: NA
CDR3 protein: CASSVDRAYGYTF
CDR3 DNA: TGTGCCAGCAGCGTGGACAGGGCCTATGGCTACACCTTC

V gene: TRBV15
D gene: TRBD2
J gene: TRBJ2-7
clone size: NA
CDR3 protein: CATSRVAGGGEQYF
CDR3 DNA: TGTGCCACCAGCAGAGTTGCGGGGGGGGGCGAGCAGTACTTC

V gene: TRBV12-3/TRBV12-4
D gene: TRBD2
J gene: TRBJ2-1
clone size: once
CDR3 protein: CASRPGLASEQFF
CDR3 DNA: TGTGCCAGCAGACCGGGACTAGCCTCTGAGCAGTTCTTC

V gene: TRBV11-3
D gene: NA
J gene: TRBJ2-7
clone size: NA
CDR3 protein: CASSQGPSISYEQYF
CDR3 DNA: TGTGCCAGCAGCCAGGGGCCTAGCATTTCCTACGAGCAGTACTTC

V gene: TRBV19
D gene: NA
J gene: TRBJ2-3
clone size: NA
CDR3 protein: CASSIQPSTDTQYF
CDR3 DNA: TGTGCCAGTAGTATCCAACCTAGCACAGATACGCAGTATTTT

V gene: TRBV6-5
D gene: NA
J gene: TRBJ2-7
clone size: NA
CDR3 protein: CASRPLGEGAYEQYF
CDR3 DNA: TGTGCCAGCAGACCTTTGGGGGAAGGGGCCTACGAGCAGTACTTC

V gene: TRBV25-1
D gene: NA
J gene: TRBJ2-7
clone size: NA
CDR3 protein: CASSETRTSTYEQYF
CDR3 DNA: TGTGCCAGCAGTGAAACCCGGACAAGTACCTACGAGCAGTACTTC

V gene: TRBV7-9
D gene: NA
J gene: TRBJ1-5
clone size: NA
CDR3 protein: CASSTPGPQHF
CDR3 DNA: TGTGCCAGCAGTACCCCGGGGCCCCAGCATTTT

V gene: TRBV28
D gene: NA
J gene: TRBJ2-7
clone size: few
CDR3 protein: CASEGQPRDYEQYF
CDR3 DNA: TGTGCCTCGGAAGGGCAGCCCCGAGACTACGAGCAGTACTTC

V gene: TRBV19
D gene: TRBD1
J gene: TRBJ1-1
clone size: few
CDR3 protein: CASSSRGYDTEAFF
CDR3 DNA: TGTGCCAGTAGCTCCAGGGGGTATGACACTGAAGCTTTCTTT

V gene: TRBV19
D gene: TRBD2
J gene: TRBJ2-2
clone size: NA
CDR3 protein: CASTPLAGGPGLNTGELFF
CDR3 DNA: TGTGCCAGTACCCCCCTAGCGGGAGGGCCCGGGTTGAACACCGGGGAGCTGTTTTTT

V gene: TRBV4-3
D gene: NA
J gene: TRBJ2-1
clone size: NA
CDR3 protein: CASSQDGGYNEQFF
CDR3 DNA: TGCGCCAGCAGCCAAGATGGAGGTTACAATGAGCAGTTCTTC

V gene: TRBV19
D gene: TRBD2
J gene: TRBJ2-5
clone size: NA
CDR3 protein: CASTVSSGSGETQYF
CDR3 DNA: TGTGCCAGCACCGTGAGTAGCGGGAGTGGAGAGACCCAGTACTTC

V gene: TRBV10-1
D gene: NA
J gene: TRBJ2-3
clone size: NA
CDR3 protein: CASSGQYTDTQYF
CDR3 DNA: TGCGCCAGCAGTGGACAGTACACAGATACGCAGTATTTT

V gene: TRBV30
D gene: NA
J gene: TRBJ1-5
clone size: few
CDR3 protein: CAWRGIGPHQPQHF
CDR3 DNA: TGTGCCTGGAGGGGGATAGGACCTCATCAGCCCCAGCATTTT

V gene: TRBV20-1
D gene: NA
J gene: TRBJ2-7
clone size: few
CDR3 protein: CSARPGTEQYF
CDR3 DNA: TGCAGTGCTAGGCCCGGGACCGAGCAGTACTTC

V gene: TRBV2
D gene: NA
J gene: TRBJ1-4
clone size: few
CDR3 protein: CASSQSRSNEKLFF
CDR3 DNA: TGTGCCAGCAGCCAATCAAGGTCTAATGAAAAACTGTTTTTT

V gene: TRBV28
D gene: TRBD2
J gene: TRBJ2-2
clone size: NA
CDR3 protein: CASSPGLAGGPGELFF
CDR3 DNA: TGTGCCAGCAGTCCGGGACTAGCGGGAGGGCCCGGGGAGCTGTTTTTT

V gene: TRBV30
D gene: NA
J gene: TRBJ2-7
clone size: few
CDR3 protein: CAWKPGLSSYEQYF
CDR3 DNA: TGTGCCTGGAAGCCGGGACTCAGCTCCTACGAGCAGTACTTC

V gene: TRBV29-1
D gene: TRBD2
J gene: TRBJ2-5
clone size: NA
CDR3 protein: CSVTGTSGRRETQYF
CDR3 DNA: TGCAGCGTGACAGGGACTAGCGGGAGACGGGAGACCCAGTACTTC

V gene: TRBV3-1/TRBV3-2
D gene: NA
J gene: TRBJ1-5
clone size: NA
CDR3 protein: CASSQAVSQPQHF
CDR3 DNA: TGTGCCAGCAGCCAAGCGGTCAGCCAGCCCCAGCATTTT

V gene: TRBV5-5
D gene: TRBD1
J gene: TRBJ2-7
clone size: NA
CDR3 protein: CASSSTTGSYEQYF
CDR3 DNA: TGTGCCAGCAGCTCAACGACAGGGTCCTACGAGCAGTACTTC

V gene: TRBV5-1
D gene: TRBD1
J gene: TRBJ1-3
clone size: NA
CDR3 protein: CASSGQGGSGNTIYF
CDR3 DNA: TGCGCCAGCAGTGGACAGGGAGGTTCTGGAAACACCATATATTTT

V gene: TRBV9
D gene: TRBD1
J gene: TRBJ1-2
clone size: NA
CDR3 protein: CASSLGTGDGYGYTF
CDR3 DNA: TGTGCCAGCAGCCTTGGGACAGGGGACGGTTATGGCTACACCTTC

V gene: TRBV4-1
D gene: NA
J gene: TRBJ1-5
clone size: NA
CDR3 protein: CASSLREGDQPQHF
CDR3 DNA: TGCGCCAGCAGCCTACGAGAGGGAGATCAGCCCCAGCATTTT

V gene: TRBV5-1
D gene: NA
J gene: TRBJ2-1
clone size: NA
CDR3 protein: CASSQGDNEQFF
CDR3 DNA: TGCGCCAGCAGCCAGGGAGACAATGAGCAGTTCTTC

V gene: TRBV2
D gene: NA
J gene: TRBJ2-1
clone size: NA
CDR3 protein: CASRGLGTGVGEQFF
CDR3 DNA: TGTGCCAGCAGGGGCCTTGGGACGGGCGTAGGTGAGCAGTTCTTC

V gene: TRBV5-1
D gene: NA
J gene: TRBJ2-1
clone size: NA
CDR3 protein: CASSLGTLNEQFF
CDR3 DNA: TGCGCCAGCAGCTTGGGCACTCTCAATGAGCAGTTCTTC

V gene: TRBV12-3/TRBV12-4
D gene: NA
J gene: TRBJ2-4
clone size: NA
CDR3 protein: CASSGAKNIQYF
CDR3 DNA: TGTGCCAGCAGCGGCGCCAAAAACATTCAGTACTTC

V gene: TRBV5-6
D gene: NA
J gene: TRBJ2-7
clone size: NA
CDR3 protein: CASSLYLVAPLEQYF
CDR3 DNA: TGTGCCAGCAGCTTGTATCTAGTAGCCCCGCTCGAGCAGTACTTC

V gene: TRBV28
D gene: NA
J gene: TRBJ2-2
clone size: NA
CDR3 protein: CARVQVETGELFF
CDR3 DNA: TGTGCCAGAGTACAAGTGGAGACCGGGGAGCTGTTTTTT